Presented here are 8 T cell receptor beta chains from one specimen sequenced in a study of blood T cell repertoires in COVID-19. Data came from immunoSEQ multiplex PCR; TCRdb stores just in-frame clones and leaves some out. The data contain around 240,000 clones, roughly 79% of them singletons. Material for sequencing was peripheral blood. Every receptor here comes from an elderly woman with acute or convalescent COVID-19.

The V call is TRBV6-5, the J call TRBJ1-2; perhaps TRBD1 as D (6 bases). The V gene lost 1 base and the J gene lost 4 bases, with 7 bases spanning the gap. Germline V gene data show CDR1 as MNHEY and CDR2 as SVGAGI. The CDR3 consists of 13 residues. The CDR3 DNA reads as TGTGCCAGCAGTTACTTGACAGGCTATGGCTACACCTTC. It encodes CASSYLTGYGYTF.

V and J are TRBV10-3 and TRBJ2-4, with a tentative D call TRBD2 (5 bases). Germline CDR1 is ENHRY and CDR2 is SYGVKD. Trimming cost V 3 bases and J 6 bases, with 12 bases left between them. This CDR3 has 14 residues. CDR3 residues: CAISEADGLNIQYF. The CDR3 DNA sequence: TGTGCCATCAGTGAAGCGGACGGATTAAACATTCAGTACTTC.

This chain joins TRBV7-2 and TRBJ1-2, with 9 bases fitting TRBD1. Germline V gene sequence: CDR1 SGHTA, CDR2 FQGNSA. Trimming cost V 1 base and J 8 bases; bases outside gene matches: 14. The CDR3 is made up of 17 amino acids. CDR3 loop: CASSLGFRDRESGGYTF. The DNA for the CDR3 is TGTGCCAGCAGCTTAGGTTTTAGGGACAGGGAATCGGGAGGCTACACCTTC.

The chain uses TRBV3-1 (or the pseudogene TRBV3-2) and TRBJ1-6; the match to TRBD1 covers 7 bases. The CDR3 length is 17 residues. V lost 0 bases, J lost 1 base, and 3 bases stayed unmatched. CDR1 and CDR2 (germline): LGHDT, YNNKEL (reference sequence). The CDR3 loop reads CASSQDMTGSYNSPLHF. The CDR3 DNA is TGTGCCAGCAGCCAAGATATGACAGGGTCCTATAATTCACCCCTCCACTTT.

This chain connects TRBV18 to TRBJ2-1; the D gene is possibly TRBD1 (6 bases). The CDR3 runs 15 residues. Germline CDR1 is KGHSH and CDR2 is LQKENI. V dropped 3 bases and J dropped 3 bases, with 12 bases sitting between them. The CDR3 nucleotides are TGTGCCAGCTCACCCGGTGGCAGGGGCTACAATGAGCAGTTCTTC. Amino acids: CASSPGGRGYNEQFF.

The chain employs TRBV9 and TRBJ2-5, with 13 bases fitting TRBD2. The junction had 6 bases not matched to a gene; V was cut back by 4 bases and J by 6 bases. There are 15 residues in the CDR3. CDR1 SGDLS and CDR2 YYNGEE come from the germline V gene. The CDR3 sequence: CASSPPGTSGKTQYF. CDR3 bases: TGTGCCAGCAGCCCCCCAGGGACTAGCGGGAAGACCCAGTACTTC.

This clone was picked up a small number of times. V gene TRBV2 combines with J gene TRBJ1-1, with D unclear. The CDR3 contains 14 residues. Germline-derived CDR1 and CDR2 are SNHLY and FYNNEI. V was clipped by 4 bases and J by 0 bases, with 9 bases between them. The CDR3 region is CASSVGSLNTEAFF. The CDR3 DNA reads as TGTGCCAGCAGTGTGGGCAGTCTGAACACTGAAGCTTTCTTT.

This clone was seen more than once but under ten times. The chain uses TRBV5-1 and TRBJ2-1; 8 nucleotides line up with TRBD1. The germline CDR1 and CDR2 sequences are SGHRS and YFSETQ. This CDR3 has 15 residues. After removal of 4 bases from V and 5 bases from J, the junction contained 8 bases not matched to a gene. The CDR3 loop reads CASSDPGQDNNEQFF. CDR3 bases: TGCGCCAGCAGCGATCCGGGACAGGATAACAATGAGCAGTTCTTC.